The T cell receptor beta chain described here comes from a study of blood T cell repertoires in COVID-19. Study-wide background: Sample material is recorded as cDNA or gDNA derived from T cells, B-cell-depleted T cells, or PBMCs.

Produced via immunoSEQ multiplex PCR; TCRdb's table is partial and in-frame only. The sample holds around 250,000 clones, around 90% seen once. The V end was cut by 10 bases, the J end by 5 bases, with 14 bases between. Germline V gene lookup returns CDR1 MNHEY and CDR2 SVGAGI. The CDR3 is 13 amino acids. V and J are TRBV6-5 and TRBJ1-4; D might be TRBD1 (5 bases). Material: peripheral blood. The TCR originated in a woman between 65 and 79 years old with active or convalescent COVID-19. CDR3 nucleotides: TGTGCCACTACCGGGGGAGGGAATGAAAAACTGTTTTTT. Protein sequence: CATTGGGNEKLFF.